This T cell receptor (beta chain) came from a study of TIL therapy for anti-PD-1-resistant metastatic lung cancer. General study findings and limits: Many TIL product clones were absent from baseline tumor, suggesting clonal contraction.

Remarks on this clone: Its specificity is unknown.

The libraries were made with immunoSEQ v3. Libraries were sequenced to about 2 million read pairs (survey) or about 5-6 million (deep). Sequencing used immunoSEQ multiplex PCR; TCRdb keeps in-frame clones, though not all of them. The sample yields over 20,000 clones, around 70% seen once. J was trimmed by 2 bases and V by 2 bases; bases with no gene match: 6. The CDR3 spans 16 residues. Germline V gene sequence: CDR1 SGHAT, CDR2 FQDESV (reference sequence). The time point: pre-treatment sample, taken before nivolumab and TIL therapy. The tumor samples were excised metastases, mostly pleural nodules or supraclavicular lymph nodes.

The rearrangement uses TRBV11-1 and TRBJ1-3, with 7 bases fitting TRBD1. The specimen comprised tumor tissue, sampled at baseline. This TCR derives from a person aged 25 to 85 with non-small cell lung cancer. The CDR3 protein is CASSLRGQPTGNTIYF. CDR3 DNA: TGTGCCAGCAGCTTAAGGGGGCAGCCTACTGGAAACACCATATATTTT.